The 16 T cell receptor beta chains listed next were all sequenced from one sample in a study of blood T cell repertoires in COVID-19. Some clones are missing from TCRdb's copy, which holds only in-frame ones; the method was immunoSEQ multiplex PCR. The sample holds some 260,000 clones; about 90% are singletons and the top ten take around 1.8%. Sequencing was carried out using PBMCs or T cells enriched from blood (not recorded which). These receptors came from a woman aged 18-29 years who had recovered from COVID-19.

This clone showed up just once. The V and J genes are TRBV9 and TRBJ1-2, with 7 bases fitting TRBD1. The CDR3 totals 16 residues. Per germline, CDR1 SGDLS and CDR2 YYNGEE. J gave up 4 bases and V 2 bases, and 11 bases lay outside the gene matches. This chain's CDR3 is CASSVPRTGPSYGYTF. CDR3 DNA: TGTGCCAGCAGCGTCCCCCGGACAGGTCCCTCCTATGGCTACACCTTC.

The chain is built from TRBV3-1 (or the pseudogene TRBV3-2) and TRBJ1-1, with D hard to call. V shed 1 base and J shed 4 bases, with 10 bases lying between them. The CDR3 length is 14 residues. Germline CDR1 LGHDT, CDR2 YNNKEL (reference sequence). The CDR3 loop reads CASSQVGVGTEAFF. DNA for the CDR3: TGTGCCAGCAGCCAAGTCGGGGTCGGCACTGAAGCTTTCTTT.

The chain joins TRBV24-1 to TRBJ1-3; unclear D gene. The V gene's germline CDR1 is KGHDR and CDR2 SFDVKD. The CDR3 is made up of 15 amino acids. V lost 5 bases and J lost 0, with 10 bases in between. CDR3 in DNA: TGTGCCACCAGTGTTTCGGGAGGCTCTGGAAACACCATATATTTT. Translated, it gives CATSVSGGSGNTIYF.

DNA for the CDR3: TGTGCCAGCAGTTTAGGCGGGAGGTTAGAGTACGAGCAGTACTTC. This translates into CASSLGGRLEYEQYF. The chain combines TRBV28 with TRBJ2-7; TRBD2 matches at 8 bases. The ends lost 2 bases at V and 4 bases at J; junction bases unmatched: 7. This CDR3 has 15 amino acids. CDR1 and CDR2 (germline): MDHEN, SYDVKM.

The CDR3 sequence: CASSEFGQGGVYTF. CDR3 nucleotide sequence: TGTGCCAGCAGTGAATTCGGACAGGGAGGGGTCTACACCTTC. The chain combines TRBV25-1 with TRBJ1-2, with 8 bases aligning to TRBD1. V lost 1 base and J lost 10; bases outside the gene matches: 8. Germline CDR1 MGHDK, CDR2 SYGVNS. The CDR3 is made up of 14 amino acids.

This sequence joins TRBV2 and TRBJ1-3; D is possibly TRBD1 (5 bases). Trimming pared 6 bases from V and 0 bases from J, leaving 9 bases between. The CDR3 loop spans 14 amino acids. CDR1 and CDR2 (germline): SNHLY, FYNNEI. CDR3 sequence reads: CASRIQDSGNTIYF. The CDR3 coding sequence is TGTGCCAGCAGGATACAGGACTCTGGAAACACCATATATTTT. The entire variable domain, with the rest obtained from reference TRBV2 and TRBJ1-3, is as follows: EPEVTQTPSHQVTQMGQEVILRCVPISNHLYFYWYRQILGQKVEFLVSFYNNEISEKSEIFDDQFSVERPDGSNFTLKIRSTKLEDSAMYFCASRIQDSGNTIYFGEGSWLTVV.

This chain links TRBV4-3 with TRBJ1-2; D is uncertain. CDR1 is LGHNA and CDR2 is YSLEER in the germline V gene. The ends were cut back, 1 base at V and 5 bases at J, with 11 bases in the middle. The CDR3 is 14 amino acids. The CDR3 region is CASSQVGGRYGYTF. The CDR3 region has the DNA TGCGCCAGCAGCCAAGTAGGAGGGCGGTATGGCTACACCTTC.

V and J are TRBV27 and TRBJ2-5, with 8 positions matching TRBD2. In germline, CDR1 is MNHEY, CDR2 SMNVEV (reference sequence). Losses at the gene ends were 6 bases for V and 1 base for J; bases not matched to a gene: 7. The CDR3 contains 15 residues. The CDR3 DNA sequence: TGTGCCAGCAGGCCCTACGCGGGGGGCCAAGAGACCCAGTACTTC. Its translation: CASRPYAGGQETQYF.

This chain links TRBV9 with TRBJ1-3, with D perhaps matching TRBD1 (5 bases). The CDR3 totals 15 residues. CDR1 SGDLS and CDR2 YYNGEE come from the germline V gene. V was shortened by 4 bases and J by 4 bases, with 15 bases between the two germline ends. The CDR3 bases are TGTGCCAGCAGCTCGGTCCGGGGGGGAGGAAACACCATATATTTT. It codes for CASSSVRGGGNTIYF.

The chain carries TRBV3-1 (or the pseudogene TRBV3-2) and TRBJ1-5, with 9 nucleotides matching TRBD1. The J segment lost 4 bases and the V segment lost 5 bases, leaving 3 bases of the junction unmatched. This CDR3 has 14 residues. The germline V gene has CDR1 LGHDT and CDR2 YNNKEL (reference sequence). In DNA form, the CDR3 reads TGTGCCAGCAGCTTCGGACAGGGGAATCAGCCCCAGCATTTT. It specifies CASSFGQGNQPQHF.

The chain joins TRBV5-3 to TRBJ1-2; 7 bases map to TRBD1. TRBV5-3 is noted as an ORF with a role that remains uncertain. The CDR3 loop spans 17 amino acids. V gave up 4 bases and J gave up 2 bases; unmatched junction bases: 14. The CDR3, as DNA: TGTGCCAGAAGCGCCGGAGCTTACAGGGGAACCAACTATGGCTACACCTTC. It translates to CARSAGAYRGTNYGYTF.

In this sample, this clone turned up once. V usage is TRBV9 and J usage is TRBJ1-5; 8 bases are a match to TRBD1. Germline V lookup: CDR1 SGDLS, CDR2 YYNGEE. The J segment lost 2 bases and the V segment lost 7 bases, leaving 2 bases of the junction unmatched. This CDR3 region has 13 residues. DNA of the CDR3: TGTGCCAGCGGACAGGGCCGCAATCAGCCCCAGCATTTT. Amino acids: CASGQGRNQPQHF.

The chain joins TRBV28 to TRBJ1-2; D gene unclear. Trimming shortened V by 3 bases and J by 2 bases, and 10 bases separated the two germline ends. Germline CDR1 MDHEN, CDR2 SYDVKM. CDR3 size: 14 residues. Here the CDR3 DNA reads TGTGCCAGCAGTTTGGGCGGGAAGAACTATGGCTACACCTTC. This translates into CASSLGGKNYGYTF.

The chain recombines TRBV29-1 with TRBJ2-7, with TRBD2 matching 10 bases. The CDR3 runs to 12 residues. Germline-derived CDR1 and CDR2 are SQVTM and ANQGSEA. V shed 6 bases, J shed 4 bases, and the junction held 3 bases outside the gene matches. The CDR3 loop is CSVQTSGYEQYF. CDR3 nucleotide sequence: TGCAGCGTCCAGACTAGCGGGTACGAGCAGTACTTC.

The rearrangement links TRBV12-3 or TRBV12-4 to TRBJ2-7; D unresolved. The CDR3 is 13 amino acids. V was cut by 2 bases and J by 2 bases, with 7 bases left in between. CDR3 nucleotides: TGTGCCAGCAGTTTAACTAACACCTACGAGCAGTACTTC. Translation: CASSLTNTYEQYF.

The chain carries TRBV18 and TRBJ2-7; perhaps TRBD1 as D (6 bases). This CDR3 is 13 amino acids long. Per the germline V gene, CDR1 is KGHSH and CDR2 is LQKENI. Trimming removed 1 base from V and 3 bases from J, with 7 bases in between. The CDR3, as DNA: TGTGCCAGCTCACCACGACAGGACTACGAGCAGTACTTC. Its protein product is CASSPRQDYEQYF.